This TCR beta chain was identified in a study of Ad26.COV2.S vaccination and SARS-CoV-2 variants (dated by TCRdb to about 2021). About the investigation overall: Donors in the vaccine arm were drawn from COV1001, a phase I-IIa trial of Ad26.COV2.S in healthy adults that was multicentre, randomized, double-blind and placebo-controlled. The TCR-sequenced set comprised around 30 samples: around 20 Ad26.COV2.S vaccine recipients, 5 placebo recipients and 8 SARS-CoV-2 convalescent individuals. The specificity and breadth of SARS-CoV-2-reactive T cell receptors after Ad26.COV2.S vaccination were assessed by TCRbeta repertoire sequencing. Ad26.COV2.S was administered intramuscularly at 5 x 10^10 or 1 x 10^11 viral particles, either as a single shot or as two shots given 56 days apart. Trial participants were randomized into five groups of five, in which low-dose or high-dose Ad26.COV2.S was given once or twice, or placebo was given on both occasions. Throughout the experiments and outcome assessment, investigators stayed blinded to trial group allocation. What the work shows at the level of the full study, not this receptor alone: Vaccine and placebo recipients had similar non-spike TCR breadth, a finding consistent with the vaccine containing only spike. The study lacked the statistical power to compare responses across vaccine doses or regimens. After vaccination, spike-specific CD8+ and CD4+ T cell responses were reported to show substantial breadth. According to the authors, total T cell responses may have been underestimated by the TCR breadth and depth analyses. Spike-specific TCR breadth was higher in Ad26.COV2.S recipients than in placebo recipients (P = 0.0014).

Taken with the paper, the label for treatment or condition translates to: some 19 received Ad26.COV2.S at low or high dose, single or two shots; several received placebo; per-sample allocation not given. Repertoires of vaccine and placebo recipients were sequenced from samples collected on day 63 after the first injection. Cohort 1b enrolled 20 to 30 adults aged 18-55 years at a single site in Boston, USA, between 29 July and 7 August 2020. Ad26.COV2.S consisted of a replication-incompetent adenovirus type 26 vector by which a prefusion-stabilized SARS-CoV-2 spike protein from the original Wuhan strain was expressed. The immunoSEQ Assay was the method used to sequence TCRbeta CDR3 regions. After extraction, genomic DNA underwent amplification by bias-controlled multiplex PCR, followed by high-throughput sequencing. The authors' analysis ran thus. To quantify the absolute abundance of each unique TCRbeta CDR3 region, sequences were collapsed and filtered. Usable DNA was measured by amplifying reference genes present in all nucleated cells, and TCRbeta template counts were normalized to that usable DNA to estimate T cell fraction. Repertoire TCRs were annotated as SARS-CoV-2-specific when V gene, CDR3 amino acid sequence and J gene were exactly matched to a known reactive TCR set. The reference SARS-CoV-2 TCR set was derived from MIRA and filtered for enrichment in COVID-19-positive ImmuneCODE repertoires, a step that removed public or cross-reactive TCRs. Using the MIRA antigens, annotated TCRs were further analysed by specific ORF or by position within an ORF. Depth was the summed frequency of annotated unique rearrangements, while breadth was defined as annotated unique rearrangements over total unique productive rearrangements. Two-sided Wilcoxon rank-sum tests were used to compare TCR breadth between groups. The table was pulled from immuneACCESS by TCRdb, which kept in-frame rearrangements only. Such tables lose some clones; where checked, under half of the loss comes from unresolved V genes, and the rest has no known cause. The D gene and trimming were derived from the DNA, and the V and J assignments and clone size from that table. The sample records hundreds of thousands of clones, about nine tenths of which are singletons. The ten largest clones take up roughly 3.2% of the sample.

Measured from the cysteine to the phenylalanine, the CDR3 is 15 residues long. Just the 45-base CDR3 DNA is kept, in frame starting at base 1. Via the germline V gene, CDR1 is LGHNT and CDR2 FRNRAP. Deletion took 7 bases off V and 3 bases off J, with a span of 18 bases between the germline ends. Comment on this clone: This receptor's antigen is unknown. Qualities for individual bases were not recorded, and no much larger clone is one base off.

The sequence was obtained from a person between 18 and 59 years old who received the Ad26.COV2.S COVID-19 vaccine or a placebo. This specimen was peripheral blood, taken in a trial of Ad26.COV2.S vaccine versus placebo. The chain employs TRBV12-5 and TRBJ1-2; the D gene is possibly TRBD1, with 5 bases matching. The CDR3 corresponds to CASVQGGFLDYGYTF. Here is the DNA: TGTGCTAGTGTGCAGGGAGGTTTTTTGGACTATGGCTACACCTTC.